This TCR beta chain originates from a study of blood T cell repertoires in COVID-19. Study information: COVID-19 samples from acute and convalescent phases originated in the United States, Italy and Spain.

The V gene's germline CDR1 is SGHRS and CDR2 YFSETQ. V shed 1 base, J shed 2 bases, and the junction held 5 bases outside the gene matches. The CDR3 runs to 16 residues. Profiling relied on immunoSEQ multiplex PCR, and the TCRdb table lists in-frame clones only, not all of them. The sample has 350,000 to 550,000 clones, about 89% seen once. The specimen sequenced was peripheral blood. The receptor was derived from a woman aged 30 to 39 with acute or convalescent COVID-19. The chain uses TRBV5-1 and TRBJ2-2; 7 bases match TRBD1. Here the CDR3 DNA reads TGCGCCAGCAGCTTGATGACAGGGATAAACACCGGGGAGCTGTTTTTT. Its translation: CASSLMTGINTGELFF.